This entry lists 3 T cell receptor beta chains sequenced from one sample in a study of T cells after somatic rescue of genetic block. Sequencing used immunoSEQ multiplex PCR; TCRdb keeps in-frame clones, though not all of them. The table shows 13,000 to 15,000 clones, with approximately 71% occurring only once. Material: peripheral blood mononuclear cells (PBMCs). These receptors were collected from a man in his late teens or twenties.

The chain is built from TRBV7-2 and TRBJ2-2; no definite D call. Germline CDR1 is SGHTA and CDR2 is FQGNSA. Trimming stripped 1 base from V and 6 bases from J, with 6 bases between. The CDR3 covers 13 residues. CDR3 nucleotides: TGTGCCAGCAGCTTAGGATATCCCGGGGAGCTGTTTTTT. Residues: CASSLGYPGELFF.

CDR3 sequence: CASSPRTNDRNEQFF. The CDR3 nucleotides are TGTGCCAGCAGCCCCCGCACAAATGATCGGAATGAGCAGTTCTTC. The rearrangement links TRBV11-2 to TRBJ2-1; D gene unclear. The CDR3 has 15 amino acids. Trimming shortened V by 5 bases and J by 7 bases, and 18 bases separated the two germline ends. Germline lookup yields CDR1 SGHAT and CDR2 FQNNGV.

The chain joins TRBV6-5 to TRBJ1-6, with no clear D. Trimming removed 6 bases at V and 7 bases at J, with 10 bases between. CDR3 length equals 13 residues. CDR1 MNHEY and CDR2 SVGAGI come from the germline V gene. The CDR3 is CASSSGHNSPLHF. The CDR3 nucleotides read TGTGCCAGCAGCTCCGGCCACAATTCACCCCTCCACTTT.